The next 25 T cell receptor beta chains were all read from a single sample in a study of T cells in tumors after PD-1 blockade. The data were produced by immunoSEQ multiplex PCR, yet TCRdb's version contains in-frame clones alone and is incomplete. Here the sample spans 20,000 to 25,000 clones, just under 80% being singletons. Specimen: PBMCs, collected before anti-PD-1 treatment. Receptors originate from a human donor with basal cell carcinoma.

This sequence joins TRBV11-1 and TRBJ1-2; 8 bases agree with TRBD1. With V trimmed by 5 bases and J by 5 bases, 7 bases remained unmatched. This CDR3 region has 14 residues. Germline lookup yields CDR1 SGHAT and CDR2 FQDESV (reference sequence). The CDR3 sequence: CASSPDRARYGYTF. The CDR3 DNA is TGTGCCAGCAGCCCGGACAGGGCTAGGTATGGCTACACCTTC.

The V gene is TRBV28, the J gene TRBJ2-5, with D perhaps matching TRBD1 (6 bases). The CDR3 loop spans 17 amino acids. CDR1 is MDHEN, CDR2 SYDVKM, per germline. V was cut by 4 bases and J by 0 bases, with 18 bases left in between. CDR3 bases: TGTGCCAGCAGTTCTCCGCCTACTAGGGGGTACCAAGAGACCCAGTACTTC. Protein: CASSSPPTRGYQETQYF.

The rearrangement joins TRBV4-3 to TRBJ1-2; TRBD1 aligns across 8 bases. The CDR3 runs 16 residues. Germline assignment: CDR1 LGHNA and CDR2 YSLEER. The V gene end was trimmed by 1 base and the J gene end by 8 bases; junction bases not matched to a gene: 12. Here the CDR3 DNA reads TGCGCCAGCAGCCAAGGACCCGGACAGGGAGTAAAAGGCTACACCTTC. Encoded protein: CASSQGPGQGVKGYTF.

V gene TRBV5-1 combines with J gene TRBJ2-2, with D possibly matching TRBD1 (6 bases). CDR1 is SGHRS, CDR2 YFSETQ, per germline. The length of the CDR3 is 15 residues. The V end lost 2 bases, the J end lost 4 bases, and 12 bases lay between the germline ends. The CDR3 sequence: CASSFRTAGTGELFF. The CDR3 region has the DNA TGCGCCAGCAGCTTCAGGACAGCCGGCACCGGGGAGCTGTTTTTT.

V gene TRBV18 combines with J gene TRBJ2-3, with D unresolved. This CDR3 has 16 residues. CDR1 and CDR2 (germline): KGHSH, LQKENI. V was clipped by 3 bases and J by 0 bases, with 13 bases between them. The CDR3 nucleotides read TGTGCCAGCTCACCCAGTTACCAGATTAGCACAGATACGCAGTATTTT. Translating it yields CASSPSYQISTDTQYF.

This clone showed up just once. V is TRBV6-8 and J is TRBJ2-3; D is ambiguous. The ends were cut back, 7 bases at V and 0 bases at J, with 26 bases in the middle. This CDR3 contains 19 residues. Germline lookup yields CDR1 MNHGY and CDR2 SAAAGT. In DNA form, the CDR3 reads TGTGCCAGCAATCTAAGAGAGACAACGGGCCGGTGCAGCACAGATACGCAGTATTTT. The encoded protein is CASNLRETTGRCSTDTQYF.

The CDR3 DNA reads as TGCAGCGTTGCGCGGCAGGGAAAACCTCGTGAAGCTTTCTTT. It specifies CSVARQGKPREAFF. The chain combines TRBV29-1 with TRBJ1-1, with D possibly TRBD1 on 5 matching bases. The CDR3 spans 14 residues. V dropped 4 bases and J dropped 7 bases, with 19 bases sitting between them. Germline CDR1 and CDR2: SQVTM and ANQGSEA. The entire variable domain, with the rest obtained from reference TRBV29-1 and TRBJ1-1, is as follows: SAVISQKPSRDICQRGTSLTIQCQVDSQVTMMFWYRQQPGQSLTLIATANQGSEATYESGFVIDKFPISRPNLTFSTLTVSNMSPEDSSIYLCSVARQGKPREAFFGQGTRLTVV.

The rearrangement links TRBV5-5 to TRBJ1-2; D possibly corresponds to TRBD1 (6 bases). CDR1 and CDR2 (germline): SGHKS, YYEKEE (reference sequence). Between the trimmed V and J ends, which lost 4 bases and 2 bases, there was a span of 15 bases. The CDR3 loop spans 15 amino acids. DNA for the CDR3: TGTGCCAGCAGCCGGGACACCGGGGGGAACTATGGCTACACCTTC. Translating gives CASSRDTGGNYGYTF.

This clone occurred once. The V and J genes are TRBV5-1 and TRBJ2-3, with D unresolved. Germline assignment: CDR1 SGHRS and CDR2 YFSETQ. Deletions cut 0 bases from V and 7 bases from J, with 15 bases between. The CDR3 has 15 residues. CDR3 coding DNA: TGCGCCAGCAGCTTGGATGGGTCCGGCGTATATACGCAGTATTTT. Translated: CASSLDGSGVYTQYF.

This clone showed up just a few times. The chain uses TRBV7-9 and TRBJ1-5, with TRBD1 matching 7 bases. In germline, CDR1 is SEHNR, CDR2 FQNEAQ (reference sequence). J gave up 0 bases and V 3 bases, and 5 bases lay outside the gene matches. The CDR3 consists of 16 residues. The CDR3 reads CASSLGTVNSNQPQHF. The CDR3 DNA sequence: TGTGCCAGCAGCTTGGGGACAGTCAATAGCAATCAGCCCCAGCATTTT.

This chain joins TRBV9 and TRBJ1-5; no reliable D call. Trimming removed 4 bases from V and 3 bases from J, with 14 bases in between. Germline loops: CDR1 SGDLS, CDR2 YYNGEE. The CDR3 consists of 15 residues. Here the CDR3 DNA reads TGTGCCAGCAGCCCGCACGGAGAGGACAATCAGCCCCAGCATTTT. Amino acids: CASSPHGEDNQPQHF.

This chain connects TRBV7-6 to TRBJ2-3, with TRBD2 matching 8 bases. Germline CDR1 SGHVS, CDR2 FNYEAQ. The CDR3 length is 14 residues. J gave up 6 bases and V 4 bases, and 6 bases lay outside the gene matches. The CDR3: CASSSLGLVDTQYF. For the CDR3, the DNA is TGTGCCAGCAGCTCCCTGGGACTAGTGGATACGCAGTATTTT. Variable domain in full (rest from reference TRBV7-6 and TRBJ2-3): GAGVSQSPRYKVTKRGQDVALRCDPISGHVSLYWYRQALGQGPEFLTYFNYEAQQDKSGLPNDRFSAERPEGSISTLTIQRTEQRDSAMYRCASSSLGLVDTQYFGPGTRLTVL.

The CDR3 reads CASSLQGNTGELFF. In nucleotides, the CDR3 is TGTGCCAGCAGCTTGCAGGGGAACACCGGGGAGCTGTTTTTT. The J gene is TRBJ2-2, the V gene TRBV7-9; TRBD1 is a possible D gene (5 bases). The ends were cut back, 3 bases at V and 1 base at J, with 6 bases in the middle. The CDR3 consists of 14 residues. Germline lookup yields CDR1 SEHNR and CDR2 FQNEAQ (reference sequence).

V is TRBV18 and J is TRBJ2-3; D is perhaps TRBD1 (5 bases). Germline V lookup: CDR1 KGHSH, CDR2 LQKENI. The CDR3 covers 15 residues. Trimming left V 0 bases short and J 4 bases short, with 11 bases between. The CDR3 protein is CASSPPGPFADTQYF. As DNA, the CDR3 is TGTGCCAGCTCACCACCGGGGCCCTTCGCAGATACGCAGTATTTT.

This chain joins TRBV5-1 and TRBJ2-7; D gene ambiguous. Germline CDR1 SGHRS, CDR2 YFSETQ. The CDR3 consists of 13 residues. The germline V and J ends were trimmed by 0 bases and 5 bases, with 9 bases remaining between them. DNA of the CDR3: TGCGCCAGCAGCTTGGGGGCCAGAGACGAGCAGTACTTC. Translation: CASSLGARDEQYF.

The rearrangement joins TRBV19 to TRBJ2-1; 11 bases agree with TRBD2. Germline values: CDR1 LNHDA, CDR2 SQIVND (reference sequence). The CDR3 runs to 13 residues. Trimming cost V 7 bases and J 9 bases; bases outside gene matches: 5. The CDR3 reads CASTSLAGGEQFF. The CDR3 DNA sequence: TGTGCCAGTACGTCCCTAGCGGGAGGTGAGCAGTTCTTC.

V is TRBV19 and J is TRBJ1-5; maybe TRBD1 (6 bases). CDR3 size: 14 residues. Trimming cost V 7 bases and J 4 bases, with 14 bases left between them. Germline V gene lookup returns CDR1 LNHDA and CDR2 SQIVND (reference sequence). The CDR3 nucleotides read TGTGCCAGTACCGAGGGGGGTGGTAATCAGCCCCAGCATTTT. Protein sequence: CASTEGGGNQPQHF.

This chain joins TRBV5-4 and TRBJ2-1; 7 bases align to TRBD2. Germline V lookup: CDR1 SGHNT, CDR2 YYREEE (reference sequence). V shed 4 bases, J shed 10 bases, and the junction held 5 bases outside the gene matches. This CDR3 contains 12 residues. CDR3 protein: CASSPRAGEQFF. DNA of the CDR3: TGTGCCAGCAGCCCCCGAGCGGGGGAGCAGTTCTTC. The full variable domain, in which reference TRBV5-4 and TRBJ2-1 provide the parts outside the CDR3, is ETGVTQSPTHLIKTRGQQVTLRCSSQSGHNTVSWYQQALGQGPQFIFQYYREEENGRGNFPPRFSGLQFPNYSSELNVNALELDDSALYLCASSPRAGEQFFGPGTRLTVL.

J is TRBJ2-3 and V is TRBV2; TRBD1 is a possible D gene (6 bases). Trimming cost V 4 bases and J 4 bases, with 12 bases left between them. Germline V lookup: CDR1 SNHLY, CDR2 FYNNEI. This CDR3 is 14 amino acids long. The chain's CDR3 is CASSGYREPDTQYF. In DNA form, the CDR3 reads TGTGCCAGCAGTGGGTACAGGGAGCCAGATACGCAGTATTTT.

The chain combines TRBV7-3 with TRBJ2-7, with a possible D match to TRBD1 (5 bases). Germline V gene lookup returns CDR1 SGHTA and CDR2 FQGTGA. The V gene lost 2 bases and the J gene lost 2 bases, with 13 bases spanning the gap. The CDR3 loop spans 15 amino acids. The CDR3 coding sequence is TGTGCCAGCAGCTTATCAGGGAATGGGCCCTACGAGCAGTACTTC. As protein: CASSLSGNGPYEQYF.

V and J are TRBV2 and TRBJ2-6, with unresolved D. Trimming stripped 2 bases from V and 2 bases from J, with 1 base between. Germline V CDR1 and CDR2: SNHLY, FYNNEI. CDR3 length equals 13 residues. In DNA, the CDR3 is TGTGCCAGCAGTGAACCTGGGGCCAACGTCCTGACTTTC. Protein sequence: CASSEPGANVLTF.

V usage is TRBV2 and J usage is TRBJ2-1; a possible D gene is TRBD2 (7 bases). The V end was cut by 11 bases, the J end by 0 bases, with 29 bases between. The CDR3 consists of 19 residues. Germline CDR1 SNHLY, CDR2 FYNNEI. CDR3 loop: CARRDGGAGEGSSYNEQFF. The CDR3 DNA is TGTGCCCGCCGTGATGGGGGGGCGGGGGAGGGGAGCTCCTACAATGAGCAGTTCTTC.

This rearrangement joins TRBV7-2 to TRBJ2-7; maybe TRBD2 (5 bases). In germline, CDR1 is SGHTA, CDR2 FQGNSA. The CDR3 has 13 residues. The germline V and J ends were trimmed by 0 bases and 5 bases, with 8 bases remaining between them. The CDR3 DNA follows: TGTGCCAGCAGCTTAGCTTCCGGGAACGAGCAGTACTTC. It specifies CASSLASGNEQYF. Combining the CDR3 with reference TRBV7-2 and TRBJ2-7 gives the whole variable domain GAGVSQSPSNKVTEKGKDVELRCDPISGHTALYWYRQSLGQGLEFLIYFQGNSAPDKSGLPSDRFSAERTGGSVSTLTIQRTQQEDSAVYLCASSLASGNEQYFGPGTRLTVT.

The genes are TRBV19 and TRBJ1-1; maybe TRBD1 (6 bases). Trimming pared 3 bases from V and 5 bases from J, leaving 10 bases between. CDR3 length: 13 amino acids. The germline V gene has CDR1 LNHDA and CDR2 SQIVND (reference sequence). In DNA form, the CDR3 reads TGTGCCAGTAGTATTCGGACAGAGACTGAAGCTTTCTTT. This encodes CASSIRTETEAFF.

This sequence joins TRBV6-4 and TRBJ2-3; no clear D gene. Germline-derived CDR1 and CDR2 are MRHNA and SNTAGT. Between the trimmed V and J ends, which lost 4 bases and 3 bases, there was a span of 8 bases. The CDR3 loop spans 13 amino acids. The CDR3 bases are TGTGCCAGCAGTGCTAACGGGACAGATACGCAGTATTTT. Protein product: CASSANGTDTQYF.